This entry is about one T cell receptor beta chain. Its antigen is still unknown. Combining a sample-barcoded 5' primer with a J-beta primer mix, a second PCR ran for about 7 to 12 cycles. A 12-random-nucleotide template-switch adaptor tagged each cDNA molecule. TCRdb itself ran the 5' RACE reads through MiXCR, one entry per CDR3 protein. This table holds roughly 800,000 distinct CDR3 sequences, roughly 50% found once. These data are taken from a study of blood T cells in healthy people across ages. Study-wide context: Every two T cells gave about one barcoded beta molecule via template switching. Study-wide results and limits: Measured against age, TCR beta diversity per million T cells decreased in a roughly linear manner.

Germline V gene sequence: CDR1 MNHEY, CDR2 SVGEGT. The V end lost 2 bases, the J end lost 3 bases, and 12 bases lay between the germline ends. The CDR3 sequence is 15 residues long. Sequencing used blood. The receptor was derived from a man younger than 40 in good health. This chain links TRBV6-2 or TRBV6-3 with TRBJ2-3, with D uncertain. The chain's CDR3 is CASSYSADGTDTQYF. CDR3 sequence (DNA): TGTGCCAGCAGTTACAGTGCAGACGGAACAGATACGCAGTATTTT.